This T cell receptor (beta chain) was profiled in a study of Graves' ophthalmopathy and Graves' hyperthyroidism. Where ophthalmopathy was absent within 18 months of follow-up, hyperthyroidism was stable. PBMCs had their origin in fresh peripheral blood (roughly 10 ml). The authors amplified TCR beta CDR3 regions, and they did so from RNA transcripts for repertoire sequencing. HTBI primers were employed in first-round RT-PCR, then a second-round multiplex PCR followed. One entry per CDR3 protein, called by TCRdb with MiXCR from the multiplex PCR reads. The profile covers around 400,000 distinct CDR3 sequences, with around 20% appearing a single time and roughly 3% taken by the ten largest. V dropped 6 bases and J dropped 1 base, with 19 bases sitting between them. Germline CDR1 is DFQATT and CDR2 is SNEGSKA (reference sequence). The CDR3 is 15 residues long. This clonotype has ten or more counts. As yet, its antigen is unknown.

Study-level points and caveats: Ophthalmopathy cases were distinguished from stable hyperthyroidism by a 13-signature model, reaching 85% to 90% sensitivity and about 81% specificity.

Sequencing was performed on peripheral blood. The chain recombines TRBV20-1 with TRBJ2-7, with D possibly being TRBD2 (5 bases). The source is a woman younger than 35 with stable Graves' hyperthyroidism. The CDR3 protein is CSADGGAVKSYEQYF. DNA for the CDR3: TGCAGTGCCGACGGCGGAGCGGTTAAGTCCTACGAGCAGTACTTC.